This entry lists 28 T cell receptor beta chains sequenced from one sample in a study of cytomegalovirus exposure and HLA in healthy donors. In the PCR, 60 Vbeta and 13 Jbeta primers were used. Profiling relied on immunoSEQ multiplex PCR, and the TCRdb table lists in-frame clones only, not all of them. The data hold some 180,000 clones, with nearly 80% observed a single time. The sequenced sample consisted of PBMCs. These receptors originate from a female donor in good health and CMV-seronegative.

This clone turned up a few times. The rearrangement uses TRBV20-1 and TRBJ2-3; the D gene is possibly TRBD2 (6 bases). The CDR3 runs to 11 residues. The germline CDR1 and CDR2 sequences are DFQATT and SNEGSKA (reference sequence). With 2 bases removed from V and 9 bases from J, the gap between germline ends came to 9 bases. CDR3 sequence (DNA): TGCAGTGCTAGAATAGCGGAAACGCAGTATTTT. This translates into CSARIAETQYF.

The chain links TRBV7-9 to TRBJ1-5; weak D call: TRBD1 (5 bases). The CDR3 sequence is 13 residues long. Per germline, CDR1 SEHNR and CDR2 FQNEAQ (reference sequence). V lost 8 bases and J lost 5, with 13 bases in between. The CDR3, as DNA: TGTGCCAGCGGGTCGTGGGGGGATCAGCCCCAGCATTTT. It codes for CASGSWGDQPQHF.

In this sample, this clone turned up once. CDR3 protein: CASSLRTSGSRNTGELFF. The CDR3 DNA reads as TGTGCCAGCAGTTTAAGGACTAGCGGGAGCCGGAACACCGGGGAGCTGTTTTTT. This rearrangement joins TRBV28 to TRBJ2-2, with 13 nucleotides matching TRBD2. V gave up 2 bases and J gave up 1 base; unmatched junction bases: 4. Germline V CDR1 and CDR2: MDHEN, SYDVKM. The CDR3 is 18 amino acids.

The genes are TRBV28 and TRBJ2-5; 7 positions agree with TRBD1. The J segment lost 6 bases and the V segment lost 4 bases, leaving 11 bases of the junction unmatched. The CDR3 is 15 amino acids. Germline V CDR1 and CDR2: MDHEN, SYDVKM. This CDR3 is CASSWTDLRGQTQYF. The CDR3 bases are TGTGCCAGCAGTTGGACGGACCTGAGGGGGCAGACCCAGTACTTC. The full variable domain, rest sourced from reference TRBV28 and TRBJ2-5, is DVKVTQSSRYLVKRTGEKVFLECVQDMDHENMFWYRQDPGLGLRLIYFSYDVKMKEKGDIPEGYSVSREKKERFSLILESASTNQTSMYLCASSWTDLRGQTQYFGPGTRLLVL.

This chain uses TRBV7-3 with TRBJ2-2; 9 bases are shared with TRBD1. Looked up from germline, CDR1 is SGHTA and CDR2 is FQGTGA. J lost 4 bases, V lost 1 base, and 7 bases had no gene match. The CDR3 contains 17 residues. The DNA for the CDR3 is TGTGCCAGCAGCTTAATGGGACAGGGTTGGGGCACCGGGGAGCTGTTTTTT. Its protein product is CASSLMGQGWGTGELFF. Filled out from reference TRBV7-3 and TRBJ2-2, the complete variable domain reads GAGVSQTPSNKVTEKGKYVELRCDPISGHTALYWYRQSLGQGPEFLIYFQGTGAADDSGLPNDRFFAVRPEGSVSTLKIQRTERGDSAVYLCASSLMGQGWGTGELFFGEGSRLTVL.

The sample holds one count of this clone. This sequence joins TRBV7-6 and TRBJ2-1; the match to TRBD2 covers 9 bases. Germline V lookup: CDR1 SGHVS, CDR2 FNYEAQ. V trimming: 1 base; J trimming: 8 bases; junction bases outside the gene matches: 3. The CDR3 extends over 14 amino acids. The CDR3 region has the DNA TGTGCCAGCAGCTTAGTGGTAGCGGGGGATGAGCAGTTCTTC. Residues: CASSLVVAGDEQFF. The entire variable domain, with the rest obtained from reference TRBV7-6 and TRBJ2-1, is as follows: GAGVSQSPRYKVTKRGQDVALRCDPISGHVSLYWYRQALGQGPEFLTYFNYEAQQDKSGLPNDRFSAERPEGSISTLTIQRTEQRDSAMYRCASSLVVAGDEQFFGPGTRLTVL.

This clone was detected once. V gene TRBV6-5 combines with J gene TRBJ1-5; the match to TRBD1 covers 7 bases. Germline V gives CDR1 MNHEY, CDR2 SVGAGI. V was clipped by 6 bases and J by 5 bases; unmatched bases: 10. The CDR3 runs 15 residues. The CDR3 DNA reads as TGTGCCAGCAGGCAGACAGGGAGCAATGATCAGCCCCAGCATTTT. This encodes CASRQTGSNDQPQHF.

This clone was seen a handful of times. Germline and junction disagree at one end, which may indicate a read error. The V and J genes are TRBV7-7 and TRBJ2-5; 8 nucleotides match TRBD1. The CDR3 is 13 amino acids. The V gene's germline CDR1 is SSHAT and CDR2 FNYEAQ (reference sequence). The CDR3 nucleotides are TGTGCTAGCAGCCTCGGACAGGGAAAGACCCAGTACTTC. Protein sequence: CASSLGQGKTQYF.

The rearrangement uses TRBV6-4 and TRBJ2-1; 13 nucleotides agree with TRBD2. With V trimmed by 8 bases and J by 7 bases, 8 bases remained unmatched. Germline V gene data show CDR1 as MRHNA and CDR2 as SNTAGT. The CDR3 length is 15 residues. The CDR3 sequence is CASRRLAGGGNEQFF. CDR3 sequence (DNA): TGTGCCAGCCGAAGACTAGCGGGAGGTGGGAATGAGCAGTTCTTC.

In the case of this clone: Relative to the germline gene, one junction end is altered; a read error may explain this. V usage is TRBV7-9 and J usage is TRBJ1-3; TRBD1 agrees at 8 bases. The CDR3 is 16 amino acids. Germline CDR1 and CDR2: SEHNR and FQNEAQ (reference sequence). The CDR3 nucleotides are TGTTCCAGCAGCTTAGAGACAGGGGACTCTGGAAACACCATATATTTT. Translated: CSSSLETGDSGNTIYF.

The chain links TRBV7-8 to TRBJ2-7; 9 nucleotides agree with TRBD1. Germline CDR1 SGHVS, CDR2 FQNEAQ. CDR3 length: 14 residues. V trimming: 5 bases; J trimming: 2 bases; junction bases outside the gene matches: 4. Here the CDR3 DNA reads TGTGCCAGCAGCCTCCGGGACAGGGCCTACGAGCAGTACTTC. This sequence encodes CASSLRDRAYEQYF.

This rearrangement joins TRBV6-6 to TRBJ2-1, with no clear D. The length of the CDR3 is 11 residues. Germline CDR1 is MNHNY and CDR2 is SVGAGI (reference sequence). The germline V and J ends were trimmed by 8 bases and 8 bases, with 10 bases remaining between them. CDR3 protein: CASALAHEQFF. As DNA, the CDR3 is TGTGCCAGCGCGTTAGCCCATGAGCAGTTCTTC.

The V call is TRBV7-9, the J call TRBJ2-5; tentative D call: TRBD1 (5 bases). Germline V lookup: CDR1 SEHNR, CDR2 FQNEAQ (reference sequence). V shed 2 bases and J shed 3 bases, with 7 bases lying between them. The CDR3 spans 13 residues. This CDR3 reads CASSLRGKETQYF. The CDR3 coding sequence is TGTGCCAGCAGCTTAAGGGGTAAAGAGACCCAGTACTTC.

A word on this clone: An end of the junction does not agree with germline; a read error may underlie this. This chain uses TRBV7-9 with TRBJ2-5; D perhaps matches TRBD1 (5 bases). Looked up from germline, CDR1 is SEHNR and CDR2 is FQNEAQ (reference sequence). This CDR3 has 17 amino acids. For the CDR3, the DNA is TGTTCCAGCAGCTTAGTCAGGGCCCTCAAGTACCAAGAGACCCAGTACTTC. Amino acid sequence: CSSSLVRALKYQETQYF.

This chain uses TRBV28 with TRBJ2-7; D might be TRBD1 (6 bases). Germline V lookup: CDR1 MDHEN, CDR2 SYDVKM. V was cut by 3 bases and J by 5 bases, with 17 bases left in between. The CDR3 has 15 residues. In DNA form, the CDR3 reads TGTGCCAGCAGTTTGATCCGGGACACCAAACACGAGCAGTACTTC. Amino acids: CASSLIRDTKHEQYF.

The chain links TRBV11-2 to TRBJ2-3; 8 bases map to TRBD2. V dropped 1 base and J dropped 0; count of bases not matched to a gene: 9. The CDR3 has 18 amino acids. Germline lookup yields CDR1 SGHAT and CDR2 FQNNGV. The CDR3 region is CASSLGLAGPTSTDTQYF. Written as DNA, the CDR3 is TGTGCCAGCAGCTTAGGTTTAGCGGGACCCACCAGCACAGATACGCAGTATTTT.

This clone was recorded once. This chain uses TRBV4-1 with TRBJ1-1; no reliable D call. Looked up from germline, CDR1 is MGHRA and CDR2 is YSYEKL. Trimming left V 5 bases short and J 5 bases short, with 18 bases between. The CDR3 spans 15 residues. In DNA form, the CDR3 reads TGCGCCAGCAGCACGACGACGGTTAGAGGGACTGAAGCTTTCTTT. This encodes CASSTTTVRGTEAFF.

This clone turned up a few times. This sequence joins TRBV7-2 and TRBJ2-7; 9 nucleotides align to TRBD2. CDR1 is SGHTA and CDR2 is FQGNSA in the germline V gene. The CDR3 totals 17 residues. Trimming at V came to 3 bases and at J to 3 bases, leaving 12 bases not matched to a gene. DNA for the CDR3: TGTGCCAGCAGCTTTAGGTCGGCGGGAGGGCTAGGCTACGAGCAGTACTTC. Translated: CASSFRSAGGLGYEQYF.

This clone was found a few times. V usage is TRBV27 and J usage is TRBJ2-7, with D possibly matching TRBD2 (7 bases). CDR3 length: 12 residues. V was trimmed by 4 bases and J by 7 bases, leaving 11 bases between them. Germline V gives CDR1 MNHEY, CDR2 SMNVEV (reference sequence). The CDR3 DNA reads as TGTGCCAGCAGTTCGGGGGGCCGGGAGCAGTACTTC. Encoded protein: CASSSGGREQYF.

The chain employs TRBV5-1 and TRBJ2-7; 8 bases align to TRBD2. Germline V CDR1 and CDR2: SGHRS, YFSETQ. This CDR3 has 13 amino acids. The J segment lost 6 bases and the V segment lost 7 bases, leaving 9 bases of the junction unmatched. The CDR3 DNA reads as TGCGCCAGCGCACCGGGACTAGACCCCGAGCAGTACTTC. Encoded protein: CASAPGLDPEQYF. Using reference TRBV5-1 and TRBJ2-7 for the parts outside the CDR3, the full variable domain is KAGVTQTPRYLIKTRGQQVTLSCSPISGHRSVSWYQQTPGQGLQFLFEYFSETQRNKGNFPGRFSGRQFSNSRSEMNVSTLELGDSALYLCASAPGLDPEQYFGPGTRLTVT.

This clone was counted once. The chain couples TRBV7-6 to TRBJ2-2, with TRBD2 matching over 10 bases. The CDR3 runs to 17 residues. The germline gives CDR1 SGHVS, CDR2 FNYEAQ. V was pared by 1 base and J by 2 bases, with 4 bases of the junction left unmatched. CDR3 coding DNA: TGTGCCAGCAGCTTAGTAGTAGCGGGGGGAAACACCGGGGAGCTGTTTTTT. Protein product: CASSLVVAGGNTGELFF.

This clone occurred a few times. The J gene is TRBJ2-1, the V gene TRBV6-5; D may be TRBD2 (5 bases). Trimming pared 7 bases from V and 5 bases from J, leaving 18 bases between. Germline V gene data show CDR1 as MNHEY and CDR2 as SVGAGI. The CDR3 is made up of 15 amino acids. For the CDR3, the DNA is TGTGCCAGCACGTCAAGTGGGAGTGGGAACAATGAGCAGTTCTTC. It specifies CASTSSGSGNNEQFF.

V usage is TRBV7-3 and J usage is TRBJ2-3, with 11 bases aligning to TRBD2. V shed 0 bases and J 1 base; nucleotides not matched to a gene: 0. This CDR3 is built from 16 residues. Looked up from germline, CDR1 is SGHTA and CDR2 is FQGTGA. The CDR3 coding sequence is TGTGCCAGCAGCTTAACACTAGCGGGAGGCACAGATACGCAGTATTTT. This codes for CASSLTLAGGTDTQYF.

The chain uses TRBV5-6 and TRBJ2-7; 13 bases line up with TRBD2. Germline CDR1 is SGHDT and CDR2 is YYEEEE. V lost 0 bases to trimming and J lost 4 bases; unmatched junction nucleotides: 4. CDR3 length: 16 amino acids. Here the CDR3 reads CASSLGTSGSQYEQYF. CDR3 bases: TGTGCCAGCAGCTTGGGGACTAGCGGGAGTCAGTACGAGCAGTACTTC.

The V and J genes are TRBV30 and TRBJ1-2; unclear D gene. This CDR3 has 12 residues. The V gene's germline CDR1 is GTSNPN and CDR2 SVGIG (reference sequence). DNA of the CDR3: TGTGTCACCACCGGGGTCCCTTATGGCTACACCTTC. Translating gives CVTTGVPYGYTF.

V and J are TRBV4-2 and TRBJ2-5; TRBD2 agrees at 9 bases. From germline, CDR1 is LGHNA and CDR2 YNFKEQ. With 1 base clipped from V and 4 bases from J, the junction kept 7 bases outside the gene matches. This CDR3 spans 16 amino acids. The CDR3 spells CASSQVWAGGPETQYF. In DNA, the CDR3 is TGTGCCAGCAGCCAAGTATGGGCGGGAGGGCCAGAGACCCAGTACTTC.

The chain's CDR3 is CASNVGGPNTGELFF. Written as DNA, the CDR3 is TGTGCCAGCAACGTTGGAGGACCGAACACCGGGGAGCTGTTTTTT. The chain is built from TRBV28 and TRBJ2-2; D may be TRBD2 (5 bases). The V gene's germline CDR1 is MDHEN and CDR2 SYDVKM. The germline V and J ends were trimmed by 7 bases and 0 bases, with 12 bases remaining between them. The length of the CDR3 is 15 residues.

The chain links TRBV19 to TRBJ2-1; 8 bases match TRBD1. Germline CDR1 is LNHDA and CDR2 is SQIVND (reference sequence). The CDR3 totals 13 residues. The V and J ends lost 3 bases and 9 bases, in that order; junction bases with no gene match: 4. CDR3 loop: CASSISGGGEQFF. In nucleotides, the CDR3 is TGTGCCAGTAGTATTTCAGGGGGCGGTGAGCAGTTCTTC. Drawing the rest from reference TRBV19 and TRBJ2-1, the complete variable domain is DGGITQSPKYLFRKEGQNVTLSCEQNLNHDAMYWYRQDPGQGLRLIYYSQIVNDFQKGDIAEGYSVSREKKESFPLTVTSAQKNPTAFYLCASSISGGGEQFFGPGTRLTVL.